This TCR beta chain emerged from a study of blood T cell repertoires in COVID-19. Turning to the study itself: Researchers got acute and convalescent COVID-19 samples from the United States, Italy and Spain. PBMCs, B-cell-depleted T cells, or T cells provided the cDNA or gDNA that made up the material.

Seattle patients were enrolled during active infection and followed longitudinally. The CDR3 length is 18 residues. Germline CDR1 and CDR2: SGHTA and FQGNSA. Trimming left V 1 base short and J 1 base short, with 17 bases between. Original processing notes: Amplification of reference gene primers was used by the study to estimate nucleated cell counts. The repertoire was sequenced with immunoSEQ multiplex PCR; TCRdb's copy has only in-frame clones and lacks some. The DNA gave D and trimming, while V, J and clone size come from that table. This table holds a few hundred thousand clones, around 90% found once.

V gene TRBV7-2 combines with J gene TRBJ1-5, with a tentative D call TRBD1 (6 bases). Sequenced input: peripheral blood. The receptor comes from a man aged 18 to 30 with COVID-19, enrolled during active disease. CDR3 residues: CASSLVGRGGGSNQPQHF. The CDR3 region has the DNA TGTGCCAGCAGCTTAGTTGGCCGGGGGGGCGGAAGCAATCAGCCCCAGCATTTT.